The clone carrying this TCR beta chain was seen at least ten times. The data were obtained in a study of T-cell reconstitution after alpha-beta-depleted transplantation in children. Preparation of the TCRbeta library was carried out with unique molecular identifiers. TCRdb analysed the PCR reads with MiXCR anew, one entry per CDR3 protein. The top ten clones hold approximately 4.3% of a sample with a few hundred thousand distinct CDR3 sequences, about 14% of them seen once. Germline-derived CDR1 and CDR2 are SGDLS and YYNGEE. With V trimmed by 3 bases and J by 2 bases, 5 bases remained unmatched. The CDR3 is 15 residues long.

This specimen was PBMCs, taken from the stem cell graft. The gene calls are TRBV9 and TRBJ2-1; TRBD1 aligns across 7 bases. This sequence was found in a human donor who donated a stem cell graft to a child with Fanconi anemia. The DNA for the CDR3 is TGTGCCAGCAGCGCCGGGGACAGAGCCTACAATGAGCAGTTCTTC. It is translated as CASSAGDRAYNEQFF.